What follows are 17 T cell receptor beta chains derived from one specimen sequenced in a study of CD8 T cells in ankylosing spondylitis (dated by TCRdb to the late 2010s). To prepare the library, 5' RACE was applied. Reads for this sample came from an Illumina HiSeq 2500. Through fastp at Q25 and MiXCR, TCRdb rebuilt clones from the public reads, retaining in-frame beta chains. Entries that share a CDR3 protein sequence are merged under the most common genes and DNA. The sample includes 200,000 to 300,000 distinct CDR3 sequences, with roughly 10% observed a single time. About 6.8% of the sample comes from the top ten. What was sequenced was blood, either unsorted or a sorted T cell fraction (not recorded which). The receptors were sampled from a male donor with ankylosing spondylitis or in good health (not recorded which).

The chain links TRBV6-2 or TRBV6-3 to TRBJ2-2; D unresolved. This CDR3 region has 15 residues. V lost 2 bases and J 5 bases, leaving 12 bases between the germline ends. Per the germline V gene, CDR1 is MNHEY and CDR2 is SVGEGT. The DNA of the CDR3 is TGTGCCAGCAGTTACGCTGGGTCGGCAACCGGGGAGCTGTTTTTT. Its protein is CASSYAGSATGELFF.

In this sample, this clonotype turned up a few times. The chain is built from TRBV4-2 and TRBJ2-1; D might be TRBD2 (5 bases). V lost 0 bases to trimming and J lost 3 bases, with 9 bases between them. Germline values: CDR1 LGHNA, CDR2 YNFKEQ. The CDR3 length is 15 residues. CDR3 loop: CASSQENSVYNEQFF. The DNA of the CDR3 is TGTGCCAGCAGCCAAGAGAATAGCGTCTACAATGAGCAGTTCTTC.

This clonotype appeared many times. This chain joins TRBV7-9 and TRBJ2-2; maybe TRBD2 (5 bases). Trimming removed 2 bases from V and 5 bases from J, with 15 bases in between. The germline CDR1 and CDR2 sequences are SEHNR and FQNEAQ (reference sequence). There are 16 residues in the CDR3. CDR3 bases: TGTGCCAGCAGCTTATTTGAAGCGGCCCTAACCGGGGAGCTGTTTTTT. It translates to CASSLFEAALTGELFF.

This clonotype showed up just a few times. The chain carries TRBV25-1 and TRBJ2-7; TRBD2 agrees at 11 bases. CDR1 is MGHDK and CDR2 is SYGVNS in the germline V gene. V lost 0 bases, J lost 3 bases, and 10 bases stayed unmatched. This CDR3 spans 18 amino acids. CDR3 in DNA: TGTGCCAGCAGTGAATATGAGGCTAGCGGGGGGTTGGACTACGAGCAGTACTTC. Its translation: CASSEYEASGGLDYEQYF.

This clonotype was seen repeatedly, ten times or more. The chain uses TRBV7-9 and TRBJ2-1, with 8 bases lining up with TRBD2. V gave up 11 bases and J gave up 8 bases; unmatched junction bases: 11. From germline, CDR1 is SEHNR and CDR2 FQNEAQ (reference sequence). This CDR3 is 13 amino acids long. The CDR3 DNA reads TGTGCCGTACCGGGACTAGTCCCTTATGAGCAGTTCTTC. This codes for CAVPGLVPYEQFF.

This clonotype was observed at least ten times. V and J are TRBV20-1 and TRBJ2-7, with TRBD1 matching over 10 bases. Trimming cost V 5 bases and J 1 base; bases outside gene matches: 5. The length of the CDR3 is 14 residues. CDR1 and CDR2 (germline): DFQATT, SNEGSKA (reference sequence). CDR3 sequence reads: CSAQDRGLSYEQYF. The CDR3 nucleotides are TGCAGTGCTCAAGACAGGGGGCTGTCCTACGAGCAGTACTTC.

This chain connects TRBV10-3 to TRBJ2-3; D not resolved. The ends were cut back, 3 bases at V and 5 bases at J, with 12 bases in the middle. Germline values: CDR1 ENHRY, CDR2 SYGVKD. The CDR3 sequence is 14 residues long. Here the CDR3 reads CAISEPNLEDTQYF. The CDR3 region has the DNA TGTGCCATCAGTGAACCCAACCTTGAAGATACGCAGTATTTT.

Ten or more counts support this clonotype. V gene TRBV12-5 combines with J gene TRBJ2-5, with 9 nucleotides matching TRBD2. Per germline, CDR1 LGHNT and CDR2 FRNRAP. Trimming removed 3 bases from V and 3 bases from J; junction bases left unmatched: 5. CDR3 size: 15 residues. The CDR3 loop is CASGFSTSGKETQYF. In DNA, the CDR3 is TGTGCTAGTGGTTTCTCGACTAGCGGAAAAGAGACCCAGTACTTC. Drawing the rest from reference TRBV12-5 and TRBJ2-5, the complete variable domain is DARVTQTPRHKVTEMGQEVTMRCQPILGHNTVFWYRQTMMQGLELLAYFRNRAPLDDSGMPKDRFSAEMPDATLATLKIQPSEPRDSAVYFCASGFSTSGKETQYFGPGTRLLVL.

This clonotype was detected many times. The chain uses TRBV5-1 and TRBJ1-2; D gene unclear. The germline CDR1 and CDR2 sequences are SGHRS and YFSETQ. This CDR3 comprises 13 residues. V was trimmed by 1 base and J by 4 bases, leaving 8 bases between them. The CDR3: CASSLTGIYGYTF. Written as DNA, the CDR3 is TGCGCCAGCAGCTTGACTGGGATCTATGGCTACACCTTC.

This clonotype was observed many times. J is TRBJ2-1 and V is TRBV20-1; possible D gene TRBD2, 6 bases. The germline CDR1 and CDR2 sequences are DFQATT and SNEGSKA (reference sequence). Trimming left V 6 bases short and J 10 bases short, with 25 bases between. CDR3 length equals 15 residues. The CDR3 bases are TGCAGTGCGGACTCCGGGACTTCCCCAATGAAGGAGCAGTTCTTC. It yields the protein CSADSGTSPMKEQFF.

This clonotype showed up just a few times. The chain is built from TRBV6-5 and TRBJ2-3; no reliable D call. The germline gives CDR1 MNHEY, CDR2 SVGAGI. CDR3 length: 12 residues. Deletions cut 6 bases from V and 2 bases from J, with 6 bases between. The CDR3: CASRGNTDTQYF. Here the CDR3 DNA reads TGTGCCAGCAGGGGCAACACAGATACGCAGTATTTT.

At least ten counts were recorded for this clonotype. The rearrangement joins TRBV20-1 to TRBJ1-1; a possible D gene is TRBD1 (5 bases). The CDR3 has 13 residues. Germline-derived CDR1 and CDR2 are DFQATT and SNEGSKA (reference sequence). V lost 0 bases and J lost 9, with 14 bases in between. CDR3 sequence: CSARDGPGRKAFF. The DNA for the CDR3 is TGCAGTGCTAGAGATGGGCCAGGGCGTAAAGCTTTCTTT.

This chain links TRBV5-1 with TRBJ2-5; weak D call: TRBD2 (6 bases). Trimming pared 2 bases from V and 4 bases from J, leaving 18 bases between. Germline CDR1 SGHRS, CDR2 YFSETQ. This CDR3 is built from 16 residues. The CDR3 DNA sequence: TGCGCCAGCAGCTTACCCAACGGGGGAGTCGGAGAGACCCAGTACTTC. As protein: CASSLPNGGVGETQYF.

The chain recombines TRBV20-1 with TRBJ1-1; D ambiguous. The CDR3 consists of 14 residues. The germline CDR1 and CDR2 sequences are DFQATT and SNEGSKA (reference sequence). The germline V and J ends were trimmed by 0 bases and 2 bases, with 10 bases remaining between them. The CDR3 reads CSARDPRHNTEAFF. CDR3 nucleotides: TGCAGTGCTAGAGATCCGAGGCACAACACTGAAGCTTTCTTT.

This clonotype was counted between two and nine times. V usage is TRBV10-3 and J usage is TRBJ2-5, with 9 bases identical to TRBD2. The ends lost 3 bases at V and 5 bases at J; junction bases unmatched: 1. The CDR3 covers 13 residues. Germline CDR1 ENHRY, CDR2 SYGVKD. The CDR3 sequence is CAISDGLAETQYF. DNA of the CDR3: TGTGCCATCAGTGACGGACTAGCGGAGACCCAGTACTTC.

This clonotype was counted many times. The V gene is TRBV6-1, the J gene TRBJ1-1; the D gene is possibly TRBD1 (6 bases). The CDR3 extends over 15 amino acids. Trimming cost V 6 bases and J 4 bases, with 18 bases left between them. Germline loops: CDR1 MNHNS, CDR2 SASEGT. The CDR3 protein is CASSPPQGSGTEAFF. The DNA for the CDR3 is TGTGCCAGCAGCCCTCCACAGGGTAGTGGCACTGAAGCTTTCTTT.

The chain couples TRBV20-1 to TRBJ1-1, with no clear D. This CDR3 region has 12 residues. Germline V lookup: CDR1 DFQATT, CDR2 SNEGSKA (reference sequence). Trimming left V 0 bases short and J 7 bases short, with 9 bases between. DNA of the CDR3: TGCAGTGCTAGAGATCCCGGAGGTGAAGCTTTCTTT. Its translation: CSARDPGGEAFF.